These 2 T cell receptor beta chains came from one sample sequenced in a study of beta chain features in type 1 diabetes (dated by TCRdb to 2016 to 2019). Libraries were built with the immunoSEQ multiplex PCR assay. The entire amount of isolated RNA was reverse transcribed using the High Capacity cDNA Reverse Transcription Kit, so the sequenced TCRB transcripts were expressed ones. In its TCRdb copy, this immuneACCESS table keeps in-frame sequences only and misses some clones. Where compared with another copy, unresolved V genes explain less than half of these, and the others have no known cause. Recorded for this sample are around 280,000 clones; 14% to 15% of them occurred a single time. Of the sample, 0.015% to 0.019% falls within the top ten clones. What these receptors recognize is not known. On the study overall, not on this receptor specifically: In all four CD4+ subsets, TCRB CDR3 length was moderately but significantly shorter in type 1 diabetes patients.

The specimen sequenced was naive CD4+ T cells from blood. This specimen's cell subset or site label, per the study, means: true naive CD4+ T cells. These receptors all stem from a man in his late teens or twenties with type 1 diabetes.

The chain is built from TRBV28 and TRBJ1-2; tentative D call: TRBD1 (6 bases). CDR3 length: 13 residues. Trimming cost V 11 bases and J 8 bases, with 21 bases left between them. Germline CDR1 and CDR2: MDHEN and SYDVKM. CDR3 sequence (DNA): TGTGCCGCTCGACTGCGGGGGGCAGGCGGCTACACCTTC. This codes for CAARLRGAGGYTF.

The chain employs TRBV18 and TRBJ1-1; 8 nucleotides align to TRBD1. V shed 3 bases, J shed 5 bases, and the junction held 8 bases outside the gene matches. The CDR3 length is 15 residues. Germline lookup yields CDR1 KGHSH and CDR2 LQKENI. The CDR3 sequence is CASSPGTGGTTEAFF. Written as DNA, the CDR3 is TGTGCCAGCTCACCTGGGACAGGTGGGACAACTGAAGCTTTCTTT.